This T cell receptor beta chain was recovered during a study of immune evolution from preneoplasia to lung adenocarcinoma. Two lung cancer pathologists independently confirmed each histologic diagnosis. Germline V gives CDR1 SGHKS, CDR2 YYEKEE (reference sequence). V was cut by 2 bases and J by 5 bases, with 8 bases left in between. CDR3 length: 12 residues. The method was immunoSEQ multiplex PCR; TCRdb's version includes in-frame clones alone and lacks a portion of them. Of about 4,900 clones in the sample, 60% to 85% were seen once. Material for sequencing was FFPE minimally invasive lung adenocarcinoma tissue. V gene TRBV5-5 combines with J gene TRBJ2-7; D perhaps matches TRBD2 (6 bases). The origin of this receptor is a person aged 55-85 years with lung adenocarcinoma. The CDR3 DNA reads as TGTGCCAGCAGCTTCTGGGGGGACGAGCAGTACTTC. Its translation is CASSFWGDEQYF.